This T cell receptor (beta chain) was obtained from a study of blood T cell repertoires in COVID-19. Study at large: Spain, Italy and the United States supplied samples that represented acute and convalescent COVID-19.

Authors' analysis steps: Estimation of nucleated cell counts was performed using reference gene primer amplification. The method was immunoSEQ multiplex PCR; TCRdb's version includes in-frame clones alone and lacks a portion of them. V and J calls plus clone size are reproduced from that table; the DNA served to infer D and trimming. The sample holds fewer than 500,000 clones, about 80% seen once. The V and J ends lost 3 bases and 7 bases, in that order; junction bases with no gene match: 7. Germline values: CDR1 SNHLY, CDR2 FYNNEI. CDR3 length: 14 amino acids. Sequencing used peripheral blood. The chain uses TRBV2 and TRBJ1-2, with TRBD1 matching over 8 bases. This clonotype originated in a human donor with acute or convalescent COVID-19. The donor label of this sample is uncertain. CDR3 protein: CASSDQGAPGGYTF. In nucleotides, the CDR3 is TGTGCCAGCAGTGATCAGGGGGCGCCAGGTGGCTACACCTTC. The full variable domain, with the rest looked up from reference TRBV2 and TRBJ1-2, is EPEVTQTPSHQVTQMGQEVILRCVPISNHLYFYWYRQILGQKVEFLVSFYNNEISEKSEIFDDQFSVERPDGSNFTLKIRSTKLEDSAMYFCASSDQGAPGGYTFGSGTRLTVV.